This TCR beta chain emerged from a study of cytomegalovirus exposure and HLA in healthy donors. This clone has a single count. The antigen remains unidentified. Amplification used 60 Vbeta primers and 13 Jbeta primers. The method was immunoSEQ multiplex PCR; TCRdb's version includes in-frame clones alone and lacks a portion of them. The table has 150,000 to 200,000 clones, 70% to 85% seen once; the top ten hold under 4.5%. Study-level findings and limits: About 87% or about 30% of the time was how often most TCR beta V segments were productive, according to an earlier analysis. An ancestry cluster, one associated with Asian ancestry, reportedly showed fewer N-insertions than the roughly 610-donor mean in a later analysis.

The CDR3 loop spans 17 amino acids. Germline V gives CDR1 LNHDA, CDR2 SQIVND (reference sequence). Unmatched junction bases numbered 14, after V lost 5 bases and J lost 3 bases. This sequence joins TRBV19 and TRBJ2-3; 7 bases are shared with TRBD1. The receptor was derived from a woman aged 25 to 39 in good health and CMV-seropositive. The sequenced sample was PBMCs. CDR3: CASSVQGGRGGTDTQYF. CDR3 bases: TGTGCCAGTAGTGTCCAAGGGGGCAGGGGTGGAACAGATACGCAGTATTTT.